The clone carrying this T cell receptor beta chain showed up just a few times. This entry comes from a study of T-cell reconstitution after alpha-beta-depleted transplantation in children. The TCRbeta library was prepared with unique molecular identifiers. TCRdb re-called the PCR reads through MiXCR, storing one row per CDR3 protein. The sample records around 420,000 distinct CDR3 sequences, around 15% being singletons. This clonotype was obtained from a boy in the first two years of life who had a stem cell transplant for Wiskott-Aldrich syndrome, so the T cells may come from the graft donor. This specimen was PBMCs, mostly from graft donor cells, taken 360 days after TCRalphabeta/CD19-depleted stem cell transplant.

The CDR3 DNA reads as TGTGCCAGTGCCGTAGCGGGAGTCAGTGAGCAGTTCTTC. It is translated as CASAVAGVSEQFF. The V and J genes are TRBV28 and TRBJ2-1, with 9 bases lining up with TRBD2. The germline gives CDR1 MDHEN, CDR2 SYDVKM. The J segment lost 9 bases and the V segment lost 9 bases, leaving 9 bases of the junction unmatched. The CDR3 is 13 residues long.